This T cell receptor beta chain was found in a study of beta chain features in type 1 diabetes. This CDR3 has 16 amino acids. From germline, CDR1 is ENHRY and CDR2 SYGVKD. Trimming took 0 bases from V and 6 from J, leaving 12 bases between them. The sequenced template was cDNA made from the entire isolated RNA. TCRdb keeps only in-frame clones here, not all; method: immunoSEQ multiplex PCR. This sample has around 290,000 clones; around 7.8% occur once, and the top ten carry approximately 1%. This clone was picked up a small number of times. The material sequenced was central memory CD4+ T cells from blood. The clonotype originates from a woman aged 18-29 years in good health. This chain links TRBV10-3 with TRBJ1-6, with D possibly matching TRBD1 (6 bases). The CDR3 sequence is CAISESIGRGNSPLHF. The CDR3 DNA sequence: TGTGCCATCAGTGAGTCGATAGGCAGGGGTAATTCACCCCTCCACTTT.